The rows below give T cell receptor beta chains drawn from one sample of a study of Graves' ophthalmopathy and Graves' hyperthyroidism. TCRdb reanalysed the multiplex PCR reads using MiXCR and keeps one entry per CDR3 protein. The sample lists 650,000 to 900,000 distinct CDR3 sequences; 35% to 50% were seen once. The specimen sequenced was peripheral blood. All receptors derive from an adult man with Graves' ophthalmopathy. Each CDR3 is given with its conserved first and last residue. The D gene is left open where the match is weak. The size field is filled for only some rows; it gives once, few, many or a size class.

D gene	V gene	clone size	J gene	CDR3 DNA	CDR3 protein
TRBD1	TRBV29-1	few	TRBJ2-7	TGCAGCGTGGAAACAGGGGTCTACGAGCAGTACTTC	CSVETGVYEQYF
-	TRBV7-9	-	TRBJ2-5	TGTGCCAGCAGCTTAGCGGGGGCAGACCAAGAGACCCAGTACTTC	CASSLAGADQETQYF
-	TRBV25-1	few	TRBJ2-2	TGTGCCAGCGGTTCGAACACCGGGGAGCTGTTTTTT	CASGSNTGELFF
-	TRBV14	many	TRBJ1-1	TGTGCCAGCAGCCAAGTCCTGGGGAACACTGAAGCTTTCTTT	CASSQVLGNTEAFF
TRBD1	TRBV10-3	-	TRBJ2-6	TGTGCCATCAGTCGACAGGGGGCCTCTGGGGCCAACGTCCTGACTTTC	CAISRQGASGANVLTF
-	TRBV29-1	-	TRBJ2-5	TGCAGCGTTGGGTCCGAAAAAGAGACCCAGTACTTC	CSVGSEKETQYF
TRBD1	TRBV25-1	-	TRBJ2-6	TGTGCCAGCAGCCAACAGGGACAGGGGGGGTTTGGTGGGGCCAACGTCCTGACTTTC	CASSQQGQGGFGGANVLTF
-	TRBV10-3	-	TRBJ2-7	TGTGCCATGGGGCGTTGGCGGAACTACGAGCAGTACTTC	CAMGRWRNYEQYF
-	TRBV12-3/TRBV12-4	-	TRBJ2-3	TGTGCCAGCAGACGGACAGGCAGGGAGGGCACAGATACGCAGTATTTT	CASRRTGREGTDTQYF
TRBD1	TRBV24-1	-	TRBJ1-5	TGTGCCAGCATCCCCGGACAGGGTTGTCAGCCCCAGCATTTT	CASIPGQGCQPQHF
TRBD1	TRBV12-3/TRBV12-4	-	TRBJ2-7	TGTGCCAGCATACTCCAGGGGGCGGGCGAGCAGTACTTC	CASILQGAGEQYF
-	TRBV2	many	TRBJ2-7	TGTGCCAGCAGTGAAATTAGGGGACGCTACGAGCAGTACTTC	CASSEIRGRYEQYF
-	TRBV5-6	-	TRBJ1-1	TGTGCCAGCAGCTTATTCGAGGAGGGAGGCACTGAAGCTTTCTTT	CASSLFEEGGTEAFF
-	TRBV7-2	few	TRBJ2-7	TGTGCCAGCAGCTTTCGGGACTCTGGTCTCTACGAGCAGTACTTC	CASSFRDSGLYEQYF
TRBD1	TRBV19	-	TRBJ2-7	TGTGCCAGTAGTATAGGACAGGGTATCTACGAGCAGTACTTC	CASSIGQGIYEQYF
-	TRBV20-1	-	TRBJ1-5	TGCAGTGCCTTACTAGCTAGGAGCTGGAAGACCCAGCATTTT	CSALLARSWKTQHF
-	TRBV5-1	-	TRBJ1-2	TGCGCCAGCAGCTGGAACCCGGACGCCTTGAACTATGGCTACACCTTC	CASSWNPDALNYGYTF
TRBD1	TRBV7-6	-	TRBJ1-6	TGTGCCAGCAGTGCTCTAGGACAGGGGGCCGATTCACCCCTCCACTTT	CASSALGQGADSPLHF
-	TRBV30	-	TRBJ2-7	TGTGCCTGGAGTTCGGTCAACGAGCAGTACTTC	CAWSSVNEQYF
TRBD2	TRBV5-1	few	TRBJ2-7	TGCGCCAGCAGCTTGGCAGCGGGAGTAGTAAACGAGCAGTACTTC	CASSLAAGVVNEQYF
-	TRBV28	few	TRBJ1-5	TGTGCCAGCAGTTTATGGAAACAGGGTGGCAATCAGCCCCAGCATTTT	CASSLWKQGGNQPQHF
-	TRBV7-9	few	TRBJ1-1	TGTGCCAGCAGCTTAGCGGCGGGGGACACGGGGAGCACTGAAGCTTTCTTT	CASSLAAGDTGSTEAFF
-	TRBV7-9	many	TRBJ2-6	TGTGCCAGCAGCTTAGGGACAGCCTCTGGGGCCAACGTCCTGACTTTC	CASSLGTASGANVLTF
-	TRBV30	once	TRBJ1-1	TGTGCCTGGAGTGTATGGGCGAACACTGAAGCTTTCTTT	CAWSVWANTEAFF
-	TRBV20-1	-	TRBJ1-6	TGCAGTGCTAGAGATGGGGGCTCCTATAATTCACCCCTCCACTTT	CSARDGGSYNSPLHF
-	TRBV2	-	TRBJ2-7	TGTGCCAGCAGTTACGGTGCGGCGGGGCGGGAGCAGTACTTC	CASSYGAAGREQYF
-	TRBV19	-	TRBJ1-2	TGTGCCAGTAAAGCTGCGCAGGGGAACCTATATGGCTACACCTTC	CASKAAQGNLYGYTF
TRBD1	TRBV20-1	few	TRBJ1-1	TGCAGTGCTGATAACAGGGGGCAGAACACTGAAGCTTTCTTT	CSADNRGQNTEAFF
TRBD1	TRBV11-3	many	TRBJ1-1	TGTGCCAGCAGCTTAGTAGGTCTAGGGGGCGCTTTCTTT	CASSLVGLGGAFF
-	TRBV10-3	-	TRBJ2-7	TGTGCCAGCAGTTCGACCCTAACAGGTTACTACGAGCAGTGCTTC	CASSSTLTGYYEQCF
TRBD2	TRBV6-2/TRBV6-3	-	TRBJ2-7	TGTGCCAGCAGCACTTTAGCGGGGGGCGAGCAGTACTTC	CASSTLAGGEQYF
-	TRBV28	-	TRBJ1-1	TGTGCCAGCTCACCACCGAAAGGGACTGAAGCTTTCTTT	CASSPPKGTEAFF
-	TRBV6-5	-	TRBJ1-5	TGTGCCAGCTTATCTGGAGGTTTTAACAATCAGCCCCAGCATTTT	CASLSGGFNNQPQHF
-	TRBV7-9	few	TRBJ2-7	TGTGCCAGCAGCTCCACCATCGGCAGGATCTCCTACGAGCAGTACTTC	CASSSTIGRISYEQYF
TRBD1	TRBV19	few	TRBJ1-1	TGTGCCAGCCTCGTACAGGGGGCGAAGAACACTGAAGCTTTCTTT	CASLVQGAKNTEAFF
-	TRBV12-3/TRBV12-4	-	TRBJ2-5	TGTGCCAGCAGTCCCCAACACCAAGAGACCCAGTACTTC	CASSPQHQETQYF
-	TRBV6-6	few	TRBJ2-7	TGTGCCAGCAGTTACGGCAGGCCGACCTACGAGCAGTACTTC	CASSYGRPTYEQYF
TRBD1	TRBV20-1	-	TRBJ1-1	TGCAGTGCTCCGAAGATGATCCAGGGGGCCACTGAAGCTTTCTTT	CSAPKMIQGATEAFF
-	TRBV25-1	-	TRBJ1-5	TGTGCCAGCAGTGTCCTGAATGGGACCCTCAATCAGCCCCAGCATTTT	CASSVLNGTLNQPQHF
-	TRBV2	once	TRBJ1-1	TGTGCCAGCACGTCAGCTTACACTGAAGCTTTCTTT	CASTSAYTEAFF
TRBD1	TRBV24-1	-	TRBJ1-5	TGTGCCACCAGCAGCCGGGACAGGGGGAGGTGGGATCAGCCCCAGCATTTT	CATSSRDRGRWDQPQHF
-	TRBV7-8	few	TRBJ1-5	TGCGCCAGCAGCCAAGCCTGGGGAGACAATCAGCCCCAGCATTTT	CASSQAWGDNQPQHF
TRBD1	TRBV11-1	once	TRBJ2-7	TGTGCCAGCAGCTTAGCCACCGGGACAGGGTCCAGGGAGCAGTACTTC	CASSLATGTGSREQYF
TRBD2	TRBV25-1	-	TRBJ2-2	TGTGCCAGCAGGCTCCCCACTAGCGGGGGGGTATCGAACACCGGGGAGCTGTTTTTT	CASRLPTSGGVSNTGELFF
TRBD1	TRBV2	-	TRBJ2-7	TGTGCCAGCACCTTTGGGACAGGGGGCGACGAGCAGTACTTC	CASTFGTGGDEQYF
-	TRBV7-9	-	TRBJ2-5	TGTGCTAGCAGCCTCACCCTACGAGAGACCCAGTACTTC	CASSLTLRETQYF